The entry below describes one T cell receptor (beta chain). The target of this receptor is not known. It has no much larger one-base neighbor in the sample; base qualities were not kept. Patients with autoimmune disease history or receiving systemic immunosuppression were excluded from the trial. Peripheral blood for TCR sequencing was collected from all dose cohorts at baseline, on cycle 4 day 1, and on cycle 7 day 1. Samples came from an open-label, multicenter, first-in-human phase I dose-escalation trial of ivuxolimab. Adults with locally advanced or metastatic head and neck squamous cell, hepatocellular, melanoma or renal cell carcinoma were enrolled in the trial. Before TCR sequencing, CD4+ T cells and CD8+ T cells from peripheral blood were sorted into separate populations. This record belongs to a study of OX40 agonist ivuxolimab in advanced cancers. Regarding the study in general: Ivuxolimab was a fully human IgG2 agonistic monoclonal antibody targeting the costimulatory receptor OX40 (CD134). Intravenous ivuxolimab was administered to patients every 2 weeks at six dose levels: 0.01, 0.1, 0.3, 1.5, 3 and 10 mg/kg. Of the roughly 52 patients in dose escalation, approximately 20 had hepatocellular carcinoma, about 15 had melanoma, 9 had renal cell carcinoma and 9 had head and neck cancer. The dose-escalation cohort was roughly 80% male with a mean age of about 60 years, ranging from roughly 20 to 80. Prior anti-PD-1, anti-PD-L1 or anti-CTLA-4 therapy was permitted, and checkpoint inhibitors had been received by about two fifths of dose-escalation patients. Partial responses occurred in three dose-escalation patients: two with cutaneous melanoma and one with hepatocellular carcinoma. The point of sequencing TCRbeta in the periphery was to test whether ivuxolimab changed TCR sequence diversity and drove clonal T-cell expansion. The paper covers the monotherapy dose-escalation part of the phase I ivuxolimab trial, which included N of about 50 patients.

Overall study outcomes, separate from this receptor: The antigen specificity of the clonally expanded peripheral T cells was not determined. After ivuxolimab, expanded clones were on average more numerous among CD8+ T cells than among CD4+ T cells. Low levels of normalized T-cell clonal expansion were also seen in some patients who did not respond. At doses of 0.1 to 3.0 mg/kg, clonal expansion of both CD4+ and CD8+ blood T cells was observed from baseline to week 6. Partial responders in the 0.1-3.0 mg/kg groups had among the lowest normalized peripheral clonal expansion, especially among CD8+ T cells.

V was cut back by 1 base and J by 1 base, leaving a gap of 5 bases between them. CDR3 length: 14 amino acids, cysteine to phenylalanine. The retained sequence is limited to the CDR3, 42 bases, with the frame set at the first base. The CDR1 and CDR2 encoded by the germline V gene (reference sequence) are LNHDA and SQIVND. Genomic DNA was isolated from the sorted cells so that the TCRbeta CDR3 region could be sequenced. The immunoSEQ Assay was used to sequence the TCRbeta CDR3 regions. TCRdb re-hosts the immuneACCESS table, in-frame sequences only. Its copies lack some clones; in the studies checked, an unresolved V gene accounts for under half of them, and the cause for the rest is not known. A total of tens of thousands of clones appear in this sample, roughly nine tenths of them only once. Of the sample, under 0.35% falls within the top ten clones.

The sequences come from CD4+ or CD8+ T cells sorted from blood, collected in a trial of the OX40 agonist ivuxolimab. The clonotype comes from an adult with an advanced solid tumor such as melanoma, head and neck, liver or kidney cancer. The chain is made from TRBV19 and TRBJ1-5; no confident D gene assignment can be made. The nucleotide sequence is given as TGTGCCAGTAGTATAGGTTGGAGCAATCAGCCCCAGCATTTT. Translated, it reads CASSIGWSNQPQHF. The variable domain in full, with residues beyond the CDR3 obtained from the reference TRBV19 and TRBJ1-5 genes, is DGGITQSPKYLFRKEGQNVTLSCEQNLNHDAMYWYRQDPGQGLRLIYYSQIVNDFQKGDIAEGYSVSREKKESFPLTVTSAQKNPTAFYLCASSIGWSNQPQHFGDGTRLSIL.